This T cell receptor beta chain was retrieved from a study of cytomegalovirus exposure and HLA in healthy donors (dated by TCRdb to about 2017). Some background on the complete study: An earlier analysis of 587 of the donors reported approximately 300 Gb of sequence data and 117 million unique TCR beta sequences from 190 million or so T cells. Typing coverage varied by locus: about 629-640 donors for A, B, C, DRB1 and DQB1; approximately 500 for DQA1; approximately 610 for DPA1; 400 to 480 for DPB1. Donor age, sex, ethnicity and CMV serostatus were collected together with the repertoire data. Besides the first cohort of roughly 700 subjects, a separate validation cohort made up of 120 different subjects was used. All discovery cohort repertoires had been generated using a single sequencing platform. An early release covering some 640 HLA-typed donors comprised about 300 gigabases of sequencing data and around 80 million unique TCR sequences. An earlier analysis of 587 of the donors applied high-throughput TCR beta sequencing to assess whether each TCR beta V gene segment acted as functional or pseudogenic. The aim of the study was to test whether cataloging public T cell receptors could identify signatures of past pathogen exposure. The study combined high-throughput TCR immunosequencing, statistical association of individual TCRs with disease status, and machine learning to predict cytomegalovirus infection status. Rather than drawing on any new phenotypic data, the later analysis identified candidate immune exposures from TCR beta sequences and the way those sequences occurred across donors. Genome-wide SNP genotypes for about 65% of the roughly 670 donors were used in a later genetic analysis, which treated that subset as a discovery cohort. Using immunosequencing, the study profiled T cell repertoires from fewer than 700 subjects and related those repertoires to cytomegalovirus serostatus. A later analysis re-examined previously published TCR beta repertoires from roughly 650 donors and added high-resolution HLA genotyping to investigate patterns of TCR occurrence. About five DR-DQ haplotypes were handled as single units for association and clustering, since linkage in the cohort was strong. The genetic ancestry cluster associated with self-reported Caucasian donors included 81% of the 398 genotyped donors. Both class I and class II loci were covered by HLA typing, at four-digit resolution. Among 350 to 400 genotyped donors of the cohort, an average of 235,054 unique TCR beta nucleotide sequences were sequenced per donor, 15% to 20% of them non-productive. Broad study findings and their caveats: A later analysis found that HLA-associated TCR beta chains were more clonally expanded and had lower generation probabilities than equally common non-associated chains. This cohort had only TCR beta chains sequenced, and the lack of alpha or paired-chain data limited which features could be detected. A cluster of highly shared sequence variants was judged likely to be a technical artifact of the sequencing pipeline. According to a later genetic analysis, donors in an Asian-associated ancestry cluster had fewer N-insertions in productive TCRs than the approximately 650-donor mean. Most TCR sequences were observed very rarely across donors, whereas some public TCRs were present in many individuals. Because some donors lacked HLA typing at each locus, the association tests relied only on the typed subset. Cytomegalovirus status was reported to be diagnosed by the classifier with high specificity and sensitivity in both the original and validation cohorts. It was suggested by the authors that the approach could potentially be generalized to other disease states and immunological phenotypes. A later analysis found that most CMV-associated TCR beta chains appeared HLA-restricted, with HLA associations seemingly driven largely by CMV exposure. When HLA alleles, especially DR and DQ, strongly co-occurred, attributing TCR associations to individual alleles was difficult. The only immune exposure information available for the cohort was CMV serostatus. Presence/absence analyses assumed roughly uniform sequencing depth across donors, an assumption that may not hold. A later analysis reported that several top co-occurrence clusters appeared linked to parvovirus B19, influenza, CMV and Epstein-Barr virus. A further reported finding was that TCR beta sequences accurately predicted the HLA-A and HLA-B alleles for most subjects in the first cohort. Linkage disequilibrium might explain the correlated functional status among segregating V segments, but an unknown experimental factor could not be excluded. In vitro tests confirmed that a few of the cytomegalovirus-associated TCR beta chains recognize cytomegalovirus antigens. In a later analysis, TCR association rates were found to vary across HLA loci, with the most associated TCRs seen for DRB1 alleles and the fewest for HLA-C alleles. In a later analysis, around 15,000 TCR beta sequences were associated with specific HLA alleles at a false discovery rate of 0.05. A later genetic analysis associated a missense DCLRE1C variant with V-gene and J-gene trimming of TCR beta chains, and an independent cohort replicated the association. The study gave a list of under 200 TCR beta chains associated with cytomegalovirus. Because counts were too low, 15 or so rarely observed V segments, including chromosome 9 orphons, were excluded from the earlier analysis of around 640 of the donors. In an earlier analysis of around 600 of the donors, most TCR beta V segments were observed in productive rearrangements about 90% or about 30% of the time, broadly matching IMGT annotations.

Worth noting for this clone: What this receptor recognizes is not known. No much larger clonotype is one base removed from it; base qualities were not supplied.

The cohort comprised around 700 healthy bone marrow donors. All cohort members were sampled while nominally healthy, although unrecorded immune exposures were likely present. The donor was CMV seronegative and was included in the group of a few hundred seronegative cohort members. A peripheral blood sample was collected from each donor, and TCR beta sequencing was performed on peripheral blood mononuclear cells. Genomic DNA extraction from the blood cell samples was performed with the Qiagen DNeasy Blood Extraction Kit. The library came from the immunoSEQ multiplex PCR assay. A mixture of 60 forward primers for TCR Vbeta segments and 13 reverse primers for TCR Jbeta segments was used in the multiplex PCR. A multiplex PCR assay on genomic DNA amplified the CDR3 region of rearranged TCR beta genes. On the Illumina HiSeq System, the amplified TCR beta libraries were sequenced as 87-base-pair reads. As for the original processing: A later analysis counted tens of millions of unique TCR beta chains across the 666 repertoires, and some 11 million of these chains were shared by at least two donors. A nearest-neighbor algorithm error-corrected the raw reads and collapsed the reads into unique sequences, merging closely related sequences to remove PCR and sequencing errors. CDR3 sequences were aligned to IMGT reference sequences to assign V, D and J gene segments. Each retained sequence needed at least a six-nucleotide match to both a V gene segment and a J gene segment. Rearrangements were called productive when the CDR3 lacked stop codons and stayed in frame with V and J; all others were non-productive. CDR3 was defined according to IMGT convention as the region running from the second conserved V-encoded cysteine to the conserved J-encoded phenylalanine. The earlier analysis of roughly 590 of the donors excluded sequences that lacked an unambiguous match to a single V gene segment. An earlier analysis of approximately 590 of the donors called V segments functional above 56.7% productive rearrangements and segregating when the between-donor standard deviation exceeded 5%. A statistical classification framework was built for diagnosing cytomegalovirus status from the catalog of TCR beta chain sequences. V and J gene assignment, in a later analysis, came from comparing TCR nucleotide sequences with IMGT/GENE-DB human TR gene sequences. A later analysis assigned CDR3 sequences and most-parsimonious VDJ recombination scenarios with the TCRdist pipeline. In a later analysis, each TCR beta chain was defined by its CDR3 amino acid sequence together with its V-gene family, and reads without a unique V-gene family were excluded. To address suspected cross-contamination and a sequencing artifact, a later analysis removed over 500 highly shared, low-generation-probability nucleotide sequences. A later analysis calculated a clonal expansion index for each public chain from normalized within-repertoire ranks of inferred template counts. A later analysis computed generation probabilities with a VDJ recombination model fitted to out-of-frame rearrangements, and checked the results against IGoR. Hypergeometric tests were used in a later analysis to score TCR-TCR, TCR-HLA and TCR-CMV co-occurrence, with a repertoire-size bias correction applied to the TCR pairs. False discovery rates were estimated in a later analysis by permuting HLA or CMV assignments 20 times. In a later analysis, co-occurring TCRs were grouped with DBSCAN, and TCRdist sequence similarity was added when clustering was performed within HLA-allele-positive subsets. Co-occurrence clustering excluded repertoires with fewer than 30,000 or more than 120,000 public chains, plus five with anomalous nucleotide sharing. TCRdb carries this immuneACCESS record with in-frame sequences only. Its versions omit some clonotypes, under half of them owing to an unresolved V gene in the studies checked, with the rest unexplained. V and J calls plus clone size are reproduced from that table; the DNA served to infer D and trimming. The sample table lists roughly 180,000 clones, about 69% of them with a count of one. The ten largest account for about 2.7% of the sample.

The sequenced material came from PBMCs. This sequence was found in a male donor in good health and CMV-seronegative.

The DNA sequence follows: TGTGCCAGCAGCGAGGGACTTAGCACAGATACGCAGTATTTT. The translation is CASSEGLSTDTQYF. The rearrangement joined TRBV9 to TRBJ2-3; the D region possibly corresponds to TRBD2 (6 bases align). V gives up 3 bases and J gives up 0 bases, and the segment between their germline ends measures 8 bases. The CDR3 has 14 amino acids, counting the end cysteine and phenylalanine. Kept here is only the CDR3 DNA, which spans 42 bases and is read in frame from base 1. Sequences SGDLS (CDR1) and YYNGEE (CDR2) are obtained from the germline V gene. Supplemented by the reference TRBV9 and TRBJ2-3 proteins around the CDR3, the complete variable domain is DSGVTQTPKHLITATGQRVTLRCSPRSGDLSVYWYQQSLDQGLQFLIQYYNGEERAKGNILERFSAQQFPDLHSELNLSSLELGDSALYFCASSEGLSTDTQYFGPGTRLTVL.